The clone carrying this T cell receptor beta chain was counted between two and nine times. This specimen comes from a study of T cell clonotyping in hematopoietic cell transplantation. Study details: Recipients' pretransplant samples followed cytoreduction.

Sample time point: recipient sample about 28 days before transplant, after cytoreduction. Sequencing was performed with immunoSEQ multiplex PCR; in TCRdb, only in-frame clones are kept and a portion is missing. The sample includes around 27,000 clones, 60% to 80% of them seen just once. Germline CDR1 KGHSH, CDR2 LQKENI. The CDR3 is made up of 14 amino acids. V was trimmed by 3 bases and J by 3 bases, leaving 9 bases between them. The specimen was peripheral blood mononuclear cells, collected before stem cell transplant. This TCR derives from a man aged 50-60 years with myelodysplastic syndrome. Some clones in this sample may be carry-over from other donors' samples. The rearrangement joins TRBV18 to TRBJ1-5, with D perhaps TRBD1 (5 bases). CDR3 sequence: CASSPGGDNQPQHF. The CDR3 DNA reads TGTGCCAGCTCACCGGGGGGGGACAATCAGCCCCAGCATTTT.